This TCR beta chain appears in the sequencing data of a study of regulatory T cells in long-lasting Graves disease. Study-level findings and limits: In persistent patients, shared public clonotypes (roughly 3,000) outnumbered those in new patients (approximately 940).

Time point denoted: persistent/refractory GD, antithyroid drugs over 5 years with positive TRAb. PBMCs were the source of the RNA used for TCR sequencing. As a group, patients came from one endocrinology department in Xi'an, China. From each patient, nine milliliters of peripheral blood was drawn and collected into an EDTA anticoagulant tube. In its sample, this clonotype was seen many times. No antigen is known for it. With iRepertoire HTBI primers and Arm-PCR of CDR3 regions, TCR beta libraries were built. The authors' processing: Identification across samples found 62 TRBV and some 13 TRBJ segments. TCRdb redid the calling of the multiplex PCR reads with MiXCR, one entry per CDR3 protein. The V and J calls follow TCRdb's processing rather than the paper's. The data show a few hundred thousand distinct CDR3 sequences, about 20% seen once. This material consisted of peripheral blood mononuclear cells (PBMCs), taken when the disease was refractory, from a patient treated with antithyroid drugs. This receptor was identified in a female donor with Graves disease.

The CDR3 region is CASSLPRRAGNYGYTF. Written as DNA, the CDR3 is TGTGCCAGCAGTTTACCCCGAAGGGCAGGCAACTATGGCTACACCTTC. The rearrangement uses TRBV28 and TRBJ1-2; D not resolved. Germline V gene lookup returns CDR1 MDHEN and CDR2 SYDVKM. Trimming cost V 2 bases and J 2 bases, with 15 bases left between them. CDR3 size: 16 residues.